This T cell receptor (beta chain) appears in the sequencing data of a study of tumor-infiltrating lymphocytes in primary liver carcinoma. About the study: Subjects consisted of male and female patients aged 30 to 69 years. Study-wide findings and caveats: Between tumor regions, pairs overlapped more than tumor-adjacent and tumor-blood pairs did.

Blood RNA was derived from unsorted whole blood, and germline DNA was extracted too. For this clonotype: Antigen: not known. A much larger clone differs from this one at a single base, so this may be a read error.

The authors made TCR beta cDNA from approximately 500 ng total RNA with a constant-region primer. Three-round nested multiplex PCR performed with slightly modified ARM-PCR produced the TCR beta libraries. The opening two PCR rounds, around 11 cycles each, paired TRBV1-TRBV30 forward primers with a C-beta reverse primer. Each CDR3 protein gets one entry after TCRdb re-called the multiplex PCR reads with MiXCR. The sample includes about 330,000 distinct CDR3 sequences, around three fifths seen only once; the top ten take roughly 6.5%. Germline V CDR1 and CDR2: MNHEY, SVGAGI. There are 14 residues in the CDR3. V dropped 6 bases and J dropped 3 bases, with 11 bases sitting between them.

Sequenced sample: peripheral blood. This receptor was obtained from a man aged 40-55 years with primary liver carcinoma and hepatitis B virus infection. The rearrangement joins TRBV6-5 to TRBJ2-2, with D maybe TRBD2 (6 bases). CDR3 region: CASSYSGDTGELFF. The DNA for the CDR3 is TGTGCCAGCAGCTATAGCGGAGACACCGGGGAGCTGTTTTTT.